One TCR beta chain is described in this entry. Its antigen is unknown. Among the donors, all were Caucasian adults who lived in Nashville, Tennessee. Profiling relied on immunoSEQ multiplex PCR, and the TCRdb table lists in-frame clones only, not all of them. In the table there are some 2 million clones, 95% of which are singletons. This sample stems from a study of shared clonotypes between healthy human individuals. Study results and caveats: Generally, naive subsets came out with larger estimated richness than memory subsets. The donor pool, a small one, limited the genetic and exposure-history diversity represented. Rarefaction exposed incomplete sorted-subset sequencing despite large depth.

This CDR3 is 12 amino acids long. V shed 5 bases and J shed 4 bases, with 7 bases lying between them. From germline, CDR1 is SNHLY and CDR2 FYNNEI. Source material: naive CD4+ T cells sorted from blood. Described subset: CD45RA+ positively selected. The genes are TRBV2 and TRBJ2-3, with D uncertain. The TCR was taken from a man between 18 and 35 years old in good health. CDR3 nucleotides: TGTGCCAGCAGTACAGTTTCAGATACGCAGTATTTT. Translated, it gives CASSTVSDTQYF.